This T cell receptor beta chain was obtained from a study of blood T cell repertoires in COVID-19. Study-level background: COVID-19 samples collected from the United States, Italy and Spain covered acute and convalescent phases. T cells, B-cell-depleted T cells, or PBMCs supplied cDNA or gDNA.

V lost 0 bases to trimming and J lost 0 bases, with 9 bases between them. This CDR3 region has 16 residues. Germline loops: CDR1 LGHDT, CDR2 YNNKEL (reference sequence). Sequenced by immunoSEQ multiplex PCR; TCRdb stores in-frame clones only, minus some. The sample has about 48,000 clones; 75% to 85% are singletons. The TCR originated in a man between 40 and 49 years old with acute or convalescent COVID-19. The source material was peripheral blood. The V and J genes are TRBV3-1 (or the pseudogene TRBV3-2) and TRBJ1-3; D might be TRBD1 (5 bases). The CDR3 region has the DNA TGTGCCAGCAGCCAAGAGGGGCGGGGCTCTGGAAACACCATATATTTT. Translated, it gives CASSQEGRGSGNTIYF.